This TCR beta chain was recovered during a study of tissue T cells after allogeneic stem cell transplantation. Findings and limits, study-wide: Limitations included a small, clinically heterogeneous cohort and limited sampling depth. Blood and spleen captured only part of the tissue TCR repertoire. Motif-based clustering found tissue-specific repertoire signatures shared across patients, though few clones were shared.

Time point here: mouse harvest day 14 after allogeneic transplant. Tail vein injection delivered 10^7 T-cell-depleted bone marrow cells and 10^6 splenic CD5+ T cells. This mouse GVHD model was MHC-mismatched B6 to BALB/c, profiled day 7 or 14. This clone was detected a few times. Its matching antigen is unknown. The genes and germline here are from mouse. The CDR3 goes on 1 residue after the read ends, and that part is filled in from the germline J gene. TCRdb keeps only in-frame clones here, not all; method: immunoSEQ multiplex PCR. The sample consists of 7,000 to 9,500 clones, approximately 34% of them appearing once. This CDR3 contains 12 residues. The germline V and J ends were trimmed by 1 base and 6 bases, with 4 bases remaining between them. CDR1 is SGHSA and CDR2 is FRNQAP in the germline V gene.

The receptor's source is a female BALB/c mouse given C57BL/6 T cells with graft-versus-host disease after an allogeneic hematopoietic cell transplant. This sequence joins TRBV16 and TRBJ2-1, with unresolved D. Specimen: skin. CDR3 region: CASSLARAEQFF. Partial CDR3 DNA: TGTGCAAGCAGCTTAGCCCGTGCTGAGCAGTTC.